This T cell receptor (beta chain) was captured in a study of shared clonotypes between healthy human individuals. The overall study: The study used three CD4 naive, three CD4 memory, two CD8 naive and one CD8 memory plate per donor. Regarding the study as a whole: It was the non-shared clonotypes that had lower generation probabilities than clonotypes shared by all four donors.

This clone was seen only a few times. Its target is unknown. CD45RO negativity and positive selection for CCR7 defined naive CD8 cells, a population that excluded terminally differentiated effector memory CD45RA+ cells. Sorted-subset replicate PCRs used 200 to 250 ng DNA, some 31,000 T cell genomes. Sequencing used immunoSEQ multiplex PCR; TCRdb keeps in-frame clones, though not all of them. The table records about 1,900,000 clones, approximately 94% of them present only once. The junction had 6 bases not matched to a gene; V was cut back by 5 bases and J by 2 bases. Germline V gene data show CDR1 as SGHVS and CDR2 as FNYEAQ. CDR3 length: 16 amino acids.

The rearrangement joins TRBV7-6 to TRBJ1-3, with 10 nucleotides matching TRBD1. The clonotype was recovered from a man younger than 35 in good health. Sample: naive CD8+ T cells sorted from blood. CDR3 sequence: CASSPTTGGTGNTIYF. The CDR3 nucleotides are TGTGCCAGCAGCCCTACGACAGGGGGCACTGGAAACACCATATATTTT.